These T cell receptor beta chains were read from a single sample in a study of T cells in Graves' hyperthyroidism and ophthalmopathy. TCRdb reanalysed the multiplex PCR reads using MiXCR and keeps one entry per CDR3 protein. Of about 600,000 distinct CDR3 sequences listed, 14% are singletons. The specimen sequenced was blood. The origin of the receptors is a woman younger than 30 with Graves' ophthalmopathy. CDR3s include the opening cysteine and the closing phenylalanine or tryptophan. D genes are given only for firm matches. Clone size, where shown, is once, few, many, or a class for clones that have expanded.

abundance: few
v_gene: TRBV19
j_gene: TRBJ2-1
d_gene: TRBD1
CDR3nt: TGTGCCACCACAGGGGGCGTTGAGCAGTTCTTC
CDR3aa: CATTGGVEQFF

abundance: NA
v_gene: TRBV11-3
j_gene: TRBJ1-1
d_gene: NA
CDR3nt: TGTGCCAGCAGCCCCTCTAACAGGGAGAACACTGAAGCTTTCTTT
CDR3aa: CASSPSNRENTEAFF

abundance: many
v_gene: TRBV28
j_gene: TRBJ2-3
d_gene: TRBD2
CDR3nt: TGTGCCAGCAGTTTAAGTTACGCGGGAGAAGGGGTTAGCACAGATACGCAGTATTTT
CDR3aa: CASSLSYAGEGVSTDTQYF

abundance: many
v_gene: TRBV4-1
j_gene: TRBJ2-3
d_gene: TRBD2
CDR3nt: TGCGCCAGCAGCCCGTCTAGCGGGAGAGGGGATACGCAGTATTTT
CDR3aa: CASSPSSGRGDTQYF

abundance: many
v_gene: TRBV20-1
j_gene: TRBJ1-5
d_gene: NA
CDR3nt: TGCAGTGCTATCAAGACCGAAACCGGGGAGCCCCAGCATTTT
CDR3aa: CSAIKTETGEPQHF

abundance: many
v_gene: TRBV3-1
j_gene: TRBJ2-1
d_gene: TRBD2
CDR3nt: TGTGCCAGCAGCCCCCCACTAGCGGGATTTATAAATGAGCAGTTCTTC
CDR3aa: CASSPPLAGFINEQFF

abundance: many
v_gene: TRBV28
j_gene: TRBJ2-5
d_gene: NA
CDR3nt: TGTGCCAGCACGGGACGCAAGCGAGAGACCCAGTACTTC
CDR3aa: CASTGRKRETQYF

abundance: few
v_gene: TRBV4-1
j_gene: TRBJ2-5
d_gene: TRBD1
CDR3nt: TGCGCCAGCAGCCCGGGACAGGCCCAAGAGACCCAGTACTTC
CDR3aa: CASSPGQAQETQYF

abundance: few
v_gene: TRBV9
j_gene: TRBJ2-7
d_gene: NA
CDR3nt: TGTGCCAGCAGCGTTGGCGGAGACCTCTACGAGCAGTACTTC
CDR3aa: CASSVGGDLYEQYF

abundance: NA
v_gene: TRBV28
j_gene: TRBJ1-6
d_gene: NA
CDR3nt: TGTGCCAGCAGTTTAAACCCCAGGGTCCATAATTCACCCCTCCACTTT
CDR3aa: CASSLNPRVHNSPLHF

abundance: many
v_gene: TRBV27
j_gene: TRBJ2-2
d_gene: NA
CDR3nt: TGTGCCAGCAGCCATTTCGGGAGAGAGTCCGGGGAGCTGTTTTTT
CDR3aa: CASSHFGRESGELFF

abundance: many
v_gene: TRBV2
j_gene: TRBJ2-5
d_gene: NA
CDR3nt: TGTGCCAGCACACCTTCCCTCCAAGAGACCCAGTACTTC
CDR3aa: CASTPSLQETQYF

abundance: NA
v_gene: TRBV5-1
j_gene: TRBJ2-1
d_gene: TRBD2
CDR3nt: TGCGCCAGCAGCTTCGGGACTAGCGGAGGGCAGTTCTTC
CDR3aa: CASSFGTSGGQFF

abundance: NA
v_gene: TRBV24-1
j_gene: TRBJ2-6
d_gene: TRBD1
CDR3nt: TGTGCCACCAGCCCGGACAGGGGGCTAACAAACTCTGGGGCCAACGTCCTGACTTTC
CDR3aa: CATSPDRGLTNSGANVLTF

abundance: NA
v_gene: TRBV2
j_gene: TRBJ1-1
d_gene: NA
CDR3nt: TGTGCCAGCAGGAAAGGAGGGAACAAAAACACTGAAGCTTTCTTT
CDR3aa: CASRKGGNKNTEAFF

abundance: many
v_gene: TRBV12-5
j_gene: TRBJ2-3
d_gene: TRBD2
CDR3nt: TGTGCTAGTGGTTTGGGACCCCTAGCGGAATACACAGATACGCAGTATTTT
CDR3aa: CASGLGPLAEYTDTQYF

abundance: few
v_gene: TRBV4-1
j_gene: TRBJ2-1
d_gene: NA
CDR3nt: TGCGCCAGCAGCCACCAAGGCATGGCTGAGCAGTTCTTC
CDR3aa: CASSHQGMAEQFF

abundance: NA
v_gene: TRBV9
j_gene: TRBJ2-5
d_gene: TRBD2
CDR3nt: TGTGCCAGCAGCGTGGCTGGACTAGAGGAGACCCAGTACTTC
CDR3aa: CASSVAGLEETQYF

abundance: many
v_gene: TRBV27
j_gene: TRBJ2-3
d_gene: TRBD2
CDR3nt: TGTGCCAGCAGAACCAGGACTAGTGGTACGCAGTATTTT
CDR3aa: CASRTRTSGTQYF

abundance: many
v_gene: TRBV27
j_gene: TRBJ2-7
d_gene: TRBD1
CDR3nt: TGTGCCAGCCTTCCCGGGACAGGGGTCCACGAGCAGTACTTC
CDR3aa: CASLPGTGVHEQYF

abundance: many
v_gene: TRBV6-1
j_gene: TRBJ1-5
d_gene: NA
CDR3nt: TGTGCCAGCAGTTATGGCGGGGGGGCTGGCAATCAGCCCCAGCATTTT
CDR3aa: CASSYGGGAGNQPQHF

abundance: NA
v_gene: TRBV6-1
j_gene: TRBJ2-1
d_gene: NA
CDR3nt: TGTGCCAGCAGGGTCGGGACCTACAATGAGCAGTTCTTC
CDR3aa: CASRVGTYNEQFF

abundance: NA
v_gene: TRBV30
j_gene: TRBJ2-5
d_gene: NA
CDR3nt: TGTGCCTGGAGTGTAAGGCCACAAGAGACCCAGTACTTC
CDR3aa: CAWSVRPQETQYF

abundance: few
v_gene: TRBV7-9
j_gene: TRBJ1-4
d_gene: NA
CDR3nt: TGTGCCAGCAGCCAGACGGTGAATGAAAAACTGTTTTTT
CDR3aa: CASSQTVNEKLFF